A single sample is the source of the 15 T cell receptor beta chains below, sequenced in a study of CD8+ T cells in alopecia areata (dated by TCRdb to 2016 to 2018). What this sample's treatment or condition label stands for: oral pan-JAK inhibitor, 5-10 mg twice daily. The library was obtained by the immunoSEQ multiplex PCR assay. RNA was extracted from all samples and reverse transcribed into cDNA, which served as template for TCR sequencing. The table comes from immuneACCESS by way of TCRdb, which keeps in-frame sequences with V and J called. Part of the clones is missing from these tables; in studies checked, under half for an unresolved V gene and the rest for unknown reasons. Within this sample are about 87,000 clones, with approximately 70% of them counted one time only. The biggest ten clones account for 17% of the sample. This specimen was CD8+ T cells sorted from blood, taken at week 44, from a patient treated with tofacitinib. Receptor source: a human donor with alopecia areata.

This chain connects TRBV9 to TRBJ1-2; D is possibly TRBD1 (5 bases). Germline CDR1 reads SGDLS; CDR2 reads YYNGEE. The CDR3 loop spans 15 amino acids. V lost 3 bases to trimming and J lost 7 bases, with 19 bases between them. CDR3 region: CASSAWDFLDAGYTF. Here the CDR3 DNA reads TGTGCCAGCAGCGCCTGGGACTTTCTCGATGCTGGCTACACCTTC. Full variable domain (missing parts from reference TRBV9 and TRBJ1-2): DSGVTQTPKHLITATGQRVTLRCSPRSGDLSVYWYQQSLDQGLQFLIQYYNGEERAKGNILERFSAQQFPDLHSELNLSSLELGDSALYFCASSAWDFLDAGYTFGSGTRLTVV.

The chain combines TRBV27 with TRBJ2-7, with D perhaps assigned TRBD1 or TRBD2 (5 bases each). The CDR3 runs 12 residues. Per the germline V gene, CDR1 is MNHEY and CDR2 is SMNVEV (reference sequence). The V gene lost 8 bases and the J gene lost 2 bases, with 10 bases spanning the gap. CDR3 protein: CASRDGAYEQYF. The CDR3 bases are TGTGCCAGCCGGGACGGAGCCTACGAGCAGTACTTC.

This chain joins TRBV11-2 and TRBJ1-5, with D unresolved. CDR1 is SGHAT and CDR2 is FQNNGV in the germline V gene. This CDR3 comprises 12 residues. Trimming removed 0 bases from V and 4 bases from J, with 1 base in between. The CDR3 DNA reads as TGTGCCAGCAGCTTAGAGAATCAGCCCCAGCATTTT. It encodes CASSLENQPQHF.

The chain joins TRBV7-8 to TRBJ1-1; D is undetermined. This CDR3 is 14 amino acids long. Trimming left V 2 bases short and J 1 base short, with 8 bases between. Per the germline V gene, CDR1 is SGHVS and CDR2 is FQNEAQ. CDR3 sequence (DNA): TGTGCCAGCAGCTTACCGGGGAAGAACACTGAAGCTTTCTTT. Its translation is CASSLPGKNTEAFF. Full variable domain (missing parts from reference TRBV7-8 and TRBJ1-1): GAGVSQSPRYKVAKRGQDVALRCDPISGHVSLFWYQQALGQGPEFLTYFQNEAQLDKSGLPSDRFFAERPEGSVSTLKIQRTQQEDSAVYLCASSLPGKNTEAFFGQGTRLTVV.

The V and J genes are TRBV27 and TRBJ1-4; maybe TRBD1 (5 bases). The V end was cut by 0 bases, the J end by 5 bases, with 13 bases between. Germline V CDR1 and CDR2: MNHEY, SMNVEV (reference sequence). The CDR3 runs 16 residues. CDR3 loop: CASSLSVAGLNEKLFF. CDR3 DNA sequence: TGTGCCAGCAGTTTATCGGTCGCAGGGCTCAATGAAAAACTGTTTTTT.

The CDR3 DNA reads as TGTGCCAGCAGGCAGGGAACCCAAGAAGCTTTCTTT. Its translation is CASRQGTQEAFF. The chain carries TRBV7-2 and TRBJ1-1, with a possible D match to TRBD1 (5 bases). In germline, CDR1 is SGHTA, CDR2 FQGNSA. Trimming stripped 6 bases from V and 8 bases from J, with 13 bases between. The CDR3 is made up of 12 amino acids.

This clone was counted a few times. This chain links TRBV30 with TRBJ2-2; no clear D. The germline V and J ends were trimmed by 0 bases and 6 bases, with 20 bases remaining between them. The CDR3 covers 17 residues. Germline-derived CDR1 and CDR2 are GTSNPN and SVGIG (reference sequence). CDR3 nucleotides: TGTGCCTGGAGTGTACTGTTAGTCAGCGAACGCTCCGGGGAGCTGTTTTTT. It encodes CAWSVLLVSERSGELFF.

This clone appeared once. The chain links TRBV19 to TRBJ1-2; D call uncertain. The ends were cut back, 3 bases at V and 8 bases at J, with 7 bases in the middle. CDR3 size: 11 residues. Per the germline V gene, CDR1 is LNHDA and CDR2 is SQIVND (reference sequence). DNA of the CDR3: TGTGCCAGTAGTATTGGTCGGGGCTACACCTTC. Its translation is CASSIGRGYTF.

There are a few counts of this clone. The chain links TRBV21-1 to TRBJ1-5; the listed D gene, TRBD1, was not tested against the DNA. TRBV21-1 has pseudogene status. The CDR3 extends over 17 amino acids. Here the CDR3 DNA reads TGTGCCAGCGCTCCAAACCTCAAGATGACAAACTATCAGCCCCAGCATTTT. Translation: CASAPNLKMTNYQPQHF.

The V and J genes are TRBV27 and TRBJ2-2; tentatively, D is TRBD2 (6 bases). The CDR3 is made up of 15 amino acids. The V end lost 2 bases, the J end lost 6 bases, and 13 bases lay between the germline ends. Germline loops: CDR1 MNHEY, CDR2 SMNVEV (reference sequence). The CDR3 spells CASSLAGGGSGELFF. In nucleotides, the CDR3 is TGTGCCAGCAGTTTAGCAGGTGGAGGGTCCGGGGAGCTGTTTTTT.

This chain connects TRBV30 to TRBJ1-1; D not certain. CDR3 length: 15 amino acids. The ends were cut back, 0 bases at V and 6 bases at J, with 17 bases in the middle. Germline V CDR1 and CDR2: GTSNPN, SVGIG (reference sequence). CDR3 DNA sequence: TGTGCCTGGAGTGTAGATAGGGAATGGCGGCCTGAAGCTTTCTTT. Protein sequence: CAWSVDREWRPEAFF.

The chain has TRBV13 and TRBJ1-1, with 7 bases fitting TRBD1. The CDR3 has 15 residues. V was clipped by 5 bases and J by 4 bases; unmatched bases: 10. Germline loops: CDR1 PRHDT, CDR2 FYEKMQ (reference sequence). The CDR3 region is CASSPASQGSTEAFF. The CDR3 DNA follows: TGTGCCAGCAGCCCAGCGTCACAGGGGAGCACTGAAGCTTTCTTT.

This rearrangement joins TRBV27 to TRBJ2-1; D gene uncertain. Trimming removed 6 bases from V and 8 bases from J, with 14 bases in between. The CDR3 length is 13 residues. Germline V gene lookup returns CDR1 MNHEY and CDR2 SMNVEV (reference sequence). CDR3 region: CASSLGWGYEQFF. In nucleotides, the CDR3 is TGTGCCAGCAGCCTGGGCTGGGGATATGAGCAGTTCTTC.

The rearrangement links TRBV5-6 to TRBJ1-1; the D is unclear. This CDR3 region has 14 residues. Trimming cost V 0 bases and J 0 bases, with 6 bases left between them. Germline V gene lookup returns CDR1 SGHDT and CDR2 YYEEEE. The CDR3 nucleotides are TGTGCCAGCAGCTTGGAACTGTTGAACACTGAAGCTTTCTTT. It encodes CASSLELLNTEAFF.

The rearrangement uses TRBV15 and TRBJ2-1; 7 bases agree with TRBD2. This CDR3 region has 15 residues. V lost 0 bases and J lost 7; bases outside the gene matches: 6. Germline assignment: CDR1 LNHNV and CDR2 YYDKDF (reference sequence). CDR3 coding DNA: TGTGCCACCAGCAGAGATATGGGGGGGAATAATGAGCAGTTCTTC. It yields the protein CATSRDMGGNNEQFF.